The present T cell receptor (beta chain) was sequenced within a study of control samples from healthy donors and cancer patients. Per the germline V gene, CDR1 is SGHRS and CDR2 is YFSETQ. This CDR3 region has 13 residues. Trimming removed 2 bases from V and 11 bases from J; junction bases left unmatched: 5. Clones were read by immunoSEQ multiplex PCR, and TCRdb kept only the in-frame ones, dropping some. This table holds around 45,000 clones, about three quarters found once. The TCR comes from a male donor with melanoma. V gene TRBV5-1 combines with J gene TRBJ1-1; the match to TRBD1 covers 11 bases. Specimen: formalin-fixed, paraffin-embedded tissue. CDR3 amino acids: CASSFGQGAAAFF. Written as DNA, the CDR3 is TGCGCCAGCAGCTTCGGACAGGGGGCTGCGGCTTTCTTT.